This TCR beta chain was captured in a study of spatial heterogeneity in lung cancer. Across the whole study: Sequencing was performed on follow-up PBMC samples when available, collected at a median of approximately 26 months after resection. Beta-chain sequences were consistently detected more often than alpha-chain sequences.

This clonotype was detected ten times or more. Antigen: not known. CDR3 length: 13 amino acids. Germline V gene lookup returns CDR1 DFQATT and CDR2 SNEGSKA (reference sequence). V trimming: 3 bases; J trimming: 9 bases; junction bases outside the gene matches: 5. From the 5' RACE reads, TCRdb called clonotypes with MiXCR, one entry per CDR3 protein. The sample yields around 110,000 distinct CDR3 sequences, 12% seen once. Broader study findings: Ubiquitous, expanded tumor-derived TCRs were more frequently observed in blood at resection than at follow-up.

The time point denotes: blood at routine non-recurrence follow-up after resection. TCRs were sequenced from unsorted whole RNA of tumor, nontumor lung or PBMC. The source is a male donor with early-stage non-small cell lung cancer. This chain connects TRBV20-1 to TRBJ2-4; 10 nucleotides match TRBD2. Sample: PBMCs, taken at follow-up. The CDR3 sequence: CSASPAGGSIQYF. DNA of the CDR3: TGCAGTGCTAGCCCAGCGGGGGGGAGCATTCAGTACTTC.